The source of this TCR beta chain is a study of shared clonotypes between healthy human individuals. Points on this clone: What it binds is not known.

Study-wide results and limits: Generally, naive subsets came out with larger estimated richness than memory subsets.

The V and J ends lost 2 bases and 5 bases respectively, with 7 bases between them. The CDR3 consists of 13 residues. Germline CDR1 and CDR2: SGHTA and FQGTGA. Repertoires were generated with immunoSEQ multiplex PCR, while TCRdb's copy carries only in-frame clones and drops some. The repertoire has fewer than 1.8 million clones, approximately 98.5% of them found once; the top ten carry approximately 0.38%. This TCR was sampled from a man aged 30 to 45 in good health. The sequencing input was naive CD4+ T cells sorted from blood. As to subset: CD45RA+ positively selected. The chain employs TRBV7-3 and TRBJ1-5; D is possibly TRBD1 (6 bases). CDR3 amino acids: CASSLDRYQPQHF. In nucleotides, the CDR3 is TGTGCCAGCAGCTTAGACAGGTATCAGCCCCAGCATTTT. Full variable domain (outside the CDR3, taken from reference TRBV7-3 and TRBJ1-5): GAGVSQTPSNKVTEKGKYVELRCDPISGHTALYWYRQSLGQGPEFLIYFQGTGAADDSGLPNDRFFAVRPEGSVSTLKIQRTERGDSAVYLCASSLDRYQPQHFGDGTRLSIL.